This record concerns one T cell receptor beta chain sequence. With 60 Vbeta and 13 Jbeta primers, the PCR was carried out. The repertoire was sequenced with immunoSEQ multiplex PCR; TCRdb's copy has only in-frame clones and lacks some. The sample yields about 140,000 clones, more than 9.5% seen once. The data belong to a study of cytomegalovirus exposure and HLA in healthy donors. At the level of the study: Clustering assigned 81% of the approximately 370 genotyped donors to the Caucasian-associated ancestry cluster.

The CDR3 loop spans 15 amino acids. Germline CDR1 and CDR2: MNHEY and SVGAGI. Trimming left V 0 bases short and J 7 bases short, with 15 bases between. Sequencing input: PBMCs. This receptor was obtained from a man aged 45 to 65 in good health and CMV-seronegative. This sequence joins TRBV6-5 and TRBJ1-2, with D maybe TRBD1 (6 bases). The CDR3 protein is CASSYSTGSSIGYTF. CDR3 DNA: TGTGCCAGCAGTTACTCGACAGGCTCGTCCATTGGCTACACCTTC.